The source of this TCR beta chain is a study of sequential checkpoint blockade in melanoma. The overall study: After both sequences, patients received maintenance nivolumab.

Treatment of the sample: randomized to nivolumab then ipilimumab (arm A) or the reverse (arm B). From thawed PBMCs, live CD3+CD8+ cells negative for CD19 and CD56 were sorted. Method: immunoSEQ multiplex PCR; TCRdb's copy keeps in-frame clones and lacks some. The table has approximately 11,000 clones, under 85% seen once. The CDR3 spans 13 residues. Trimming at V came to 5 bases and at J to 9 bases, leaving 4 bases not matched to a gene. Germline V lookup: CDR1 SGHTA, CDR2 FQGTGA. The sequencing here drew on CD8+ T cells sorted from blood (inferred from file names), taken from a patient given nivolumab and ipilimumab in sequence. This sequence originates from a human donor with melanoma. The rearrangement links TRBV7-3 to TRBJ2-1; 10 bases map to TRBD2. This chain's CDR3 is CASSRGLASEQFF. CDR3 DNA: TGTGCCAGCAGCCGGGGACTAGCGAGTGAGCAGTTCTTC.